This T cell receptor beta chain appears in the sequencing data of a study of blood T cell repertoires in COVID-19. About the research overall: Samples taken during acute and convalescent COVID-19 were collected in the United States, Italy and Spain. The analysed material was cDNA or gDNA that came from T cells, B-cell-depleted T cells, or PBMCs.

Germline V gene lookup returns CDR1 MNHEY and CDR2 SVGAGI. The CDR3 sequence is 15 residues long. V was pared by 8 bases and J by 0 bases, with 14 bases between. Per the original methods: Reference gene primer amplification gave estimated nucleated cell counts. Repertoires were generated with immunoSEQ multiplex PCR, while TCRdb's copy carries only in-frame clones and drops some. V and J calls and clone size are given by that table; D and trimming were obtained from the DNA. In the table there are some 400,000 clones, approximately 86% of which are singletons. This TCR was sampled from a human donor in a cohort sampled during active COVID-19. The sequenced sample was peripheral blood. The J gene is TRBJ1-3, the V gene TRBV6-5; D remains ambiguous. This CDR3 reads CASASAVRSGNTIYF. The CDR3 DNA reads as TGTGCCAGCGCCTCGGCGGTCCGCTCTGGAAACACCATATATTTT.